This T cell receptor beta chain was identified during a study of blood T cell repertoires in COVID-19. The CDR3 covers 18 residues. The ends lost 4 bases at V and 4 bases at J; junction bases unmatched: 16. Germline CDR1 is SGDLS and CDR2 is YYNGEE. Libraries were prepared by immunoSEQ multiplex PCR; TCRdb keeps only in-frame clonotypes and omits some of them. Counted here are some 150,000 clones, 89% occurring once; the ten biggest clones make up 1.5% to 2%. This clonotype originated in a human donor in a cohort sampled during active COVID-19. The chain couples TRBV9 to TRBJ1-5; 8 nucleotides match TRBD1. The sequenced sample was peripheral blood. CDR3 region: CASSTSGTGKWVNQPQHF. The CDR3 DNA is TGTGCCAGCAGCACATCCGGGACAGGCAAATGGGTGAATCAGCCCCAGCATTTT.